A single sample is the source of the 6 T cell receptor beta chains below, sequenced in a study of a mutant IDH1 vaccine in newly diagnosed glioma. Time point meaning: baseline, week 1 (first vaccination visit). The treatment: pre-vaccination baseline after standard-of-care therapy. Produced via immunoSEQ multiplex PCR; TCRdb's table is partial and in-frame only. The data hold roughly 38,000 clones, with roughly 78% observed a single time. Specimen: PBMCs, collected from a glioma patient treated with radiotherapy, temozolomide or both. These receptor sequences come from a man in his forties with glioma. Some clones in this sample may be carry-over from other donors' samples.

The gene calls are TRBV19 and TRBJ2-1, with TRBD1 matching 12 bases. CDR3 length equals 15 residues. Trimming took 4 bases from V and 9 from J; bases not matched to a gene: 7. CDR1 and CDR2 from the germline V gene are LNHDA and SQIVND (reference sequence). The CDR3 region has the DNA TGTGCCAGTAGTACACCGGGACAGGGGGCTAGTGAGCAGTTCTTC. Protein sequence: CASSTPGQGASEQFF.

The chain carries TRBV19 and TRBJ2-5, with 7 nucleotides matching TRBD2. After removal of 10 bases from V and 4 bases from J, the junction contained 6 bases not matched to a gene. CDR3 size: 12 residues. Germline V gene data show CDR1 as LNHDA and CDR2 as SQIVND (reference sequence). The CDR3 here is CATGEGSETQYF. In nucleotides, the CDR3 is TGTGCCACGGGGGAGGGATCAGAGACCCAGTACTTC.

This clone was observed a few times. V and J are TRBV5-4 and TRBJ1-1, with D uncertain. The V gene's germline CDR1 is SGHNT and CDR2 YYREEE (reference sequence). This CDR3 comprises 14 residues. Trimming shortened V by 0 bases and J by 3 bases, and 9 bases separated the two germline ends. The CDR3 DNA reads TGTGCCAGCAGCTTGGAATACGGGTACACTGAAGCTTTCTTT. This translates into CASSLEYGYTEAFF.

The J gene is TRBJ2-3, the V gene TRBV4-3; TRBD1 aligns across 9 bases. This CDR3 comprises 16 residues. The junction had 6 bases not matched to a gene; V was cut back by 1 base and J by 4 bases. The germline V gene encodes CDR1 LGHNA and CDR2 YSLEER. The DNA for the CDR3 is TGCGCCAGCAGCCAAGTTCCGGGACAGGGTCCAGATACGCAGTATTTT. Protein product: CASSQVPGQGPDTQYF.

This chain joins TRBV15 and TRBJ2-7, with D possibly being TRBD1 (5 bases). V was shortened by 0 bases and J by 2 bases, with 14 bases between the two germline ends. The germline V gene has CDR1 LNHNV and CDR2 YYDKDF (reference sequence). CDR3 size: 16 residues. This CDR3 reads CATSRDRDRTAYEQYF. CDR3 bases: TGTGCCACCAGCAGAGATCGTGACAGAACCGCCTACGAGCAGTACTTC.

V gene TRBV7-8 combines with J gene TRBJ2-2; D gene ambiguous. CDR1 is SGHVS and CDR2 is FQNEAQ in the germline V gene. The CDR3 consists of 17 residues. V lost 5 bases, J lost 0 bases, and 16 bases lay in between. CDR3 sequence reads: CASSLKIGRTNTGELFF. The DNA for the CDR3 is TGTGCCAGCAGCCTAAAAATTGGCAGGACGAACACCGGGGAGCTGTTTTTT.